This TCR beta chain was profiled in a study of CD8+ T cells in alopecia areata. Across the study: The study gave treated patients oral tofacitinib at 5 to 10 mg twice daily.

Sequencing relied on a cDNA template that was reverse transcribed from extracted RNA. The data were produced by immunoSEQ multiplex PCR, yet TCRdb's version contains in-frame clones alone and is incomplete. Of approximately 180,000 clones listed, approximately 65% are singletons. The sequenced sample was CD8+ T cells sorted from blood, obtained at week 0. This sequence was found in a human donor with alopecia areata.

The CDR3 DNA is TGTGCCAGCAGCCCGGCTAGCGGGGCATACAATGAGCAGTTCTTC. It translates to CASSPASGAYNEQFF. This rearrangement joins TRBV9 to TRBJ2-1; 9 positions agree with TRBD2. The germline gives CDR1 SGDLS, CDR2 YYNGEE. V lost 4 bases and J lost 4; bases outside the gene matches: 6. This CDR3 contains 15 residues. The variable domain in full, with the rest retrieved from reference TRBV9 and TRBJ2-1, is DSGVTQTPKHLITATGQRVTLRCSPRSGDLSVYWYQQSLDQGLQFLIQYYNGEERAKGNILERFSAQQFPDLHSELNLSSLELGDSALYFCASSPASGAYNEQFFGPGTRLTVL.